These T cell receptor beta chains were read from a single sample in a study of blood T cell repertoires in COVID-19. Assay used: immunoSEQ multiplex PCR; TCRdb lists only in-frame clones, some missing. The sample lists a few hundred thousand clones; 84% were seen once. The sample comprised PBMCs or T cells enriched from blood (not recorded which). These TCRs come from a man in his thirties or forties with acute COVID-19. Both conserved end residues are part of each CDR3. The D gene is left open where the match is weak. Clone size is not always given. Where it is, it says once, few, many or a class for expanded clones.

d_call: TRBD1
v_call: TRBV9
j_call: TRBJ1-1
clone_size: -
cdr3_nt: TGTGCCAGCAGCTCCCAGGGGGGCAGTTCTGGTGAAGCTTTCTTT
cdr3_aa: CASSSQGGSSGEAFF

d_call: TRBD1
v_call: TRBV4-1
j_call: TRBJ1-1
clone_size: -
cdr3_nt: TGCGCCAGCAGCCAGATGAGACAGGGTATGAACACTGAAGCTTTCTTT
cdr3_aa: CASSQMRQGMNTEAFF

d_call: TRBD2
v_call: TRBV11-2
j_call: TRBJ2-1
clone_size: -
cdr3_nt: TGTGCCAGCAGCTCCGGGACTAGCGGGTCCTACTCCTACAATGAGCAGTTCTTC
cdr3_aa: CASSSGTSGSYSYNEQFF

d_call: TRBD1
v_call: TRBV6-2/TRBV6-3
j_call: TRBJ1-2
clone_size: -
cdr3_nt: TGTGCCAGCAGCCAGGGACAGGGTAACTATGGCTACACCTTC
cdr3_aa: CASSQGQGNYGYTF

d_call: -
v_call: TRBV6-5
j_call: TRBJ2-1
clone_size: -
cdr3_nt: TGTGCCAGCACTTTTGGCAGGCGTTACAATGAGCAGTTCTTC
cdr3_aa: CASTFGRRYNEQFF

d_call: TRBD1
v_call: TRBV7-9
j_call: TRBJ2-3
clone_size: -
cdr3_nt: TGTGCCAGCAGCTTTGGACAGGGGCCAGATACGCAGTATTTT
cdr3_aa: CASSFGQGPDTQYF

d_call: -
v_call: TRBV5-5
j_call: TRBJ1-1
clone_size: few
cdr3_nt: TGTGCCAGCAGCTTGTTACAGAAGAACACTGAAGCTTTCTTT
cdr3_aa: CASSLLQKNTEAFF

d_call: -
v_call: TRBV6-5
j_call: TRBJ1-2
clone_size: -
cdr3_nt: TGTGCCAGCAGTTACCACCGCAGGGTGGGCTACACCTTC
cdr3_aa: CASSYHRRVGYTF

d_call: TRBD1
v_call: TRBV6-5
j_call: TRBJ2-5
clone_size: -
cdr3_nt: TGTGCCAGCAGTTCCCCGGGACAGCAAGAGACCCAGTACTTC
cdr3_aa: CASSSPGQQETQYF

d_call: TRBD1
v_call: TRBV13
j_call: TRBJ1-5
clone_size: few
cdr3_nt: TGTGCCAGCAGCTTCGGTGAGACAGGGGCCCAGCATTTT
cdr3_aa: CASSFGETGAQHF

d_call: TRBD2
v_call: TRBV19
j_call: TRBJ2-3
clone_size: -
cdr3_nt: TGTGCCAGTAGTATTCTAGCGGGGACTAGCACAGATACGCAGTATTTT
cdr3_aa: CASSILAGTSTDTQYF

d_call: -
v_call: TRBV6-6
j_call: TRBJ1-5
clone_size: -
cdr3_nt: TGTGCCAGCAGTTACCTTGAGAATCAGCCCCAGCATTTT
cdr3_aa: CASSYLENQPQHF

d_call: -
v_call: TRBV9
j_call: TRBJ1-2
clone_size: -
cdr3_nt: TGTGCCAGCAGCGACGGGAATTATGGCTACACCTTC
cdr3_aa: CASSDGNYGYTF

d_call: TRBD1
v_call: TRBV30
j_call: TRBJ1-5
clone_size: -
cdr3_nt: TGTGCCTGGACAGGGGGCCCCAATCAGCCCCAGCATTTT
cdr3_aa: CAWTGGPNQPQHF

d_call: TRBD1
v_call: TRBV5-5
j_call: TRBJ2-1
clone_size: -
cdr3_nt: TGTGCCAGCAGCTACGGACAGGACGTGGATGAGCAGTTCTTC
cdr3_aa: CASSYGQDVDEQFF

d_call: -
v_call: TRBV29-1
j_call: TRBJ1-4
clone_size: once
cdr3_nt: TGCAGCGTTGGGGGGAGGACTAATGAAAAACTGTTTTTT
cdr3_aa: CSVGGRTNEKLFF

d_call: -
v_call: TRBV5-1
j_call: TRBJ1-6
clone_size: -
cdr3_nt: TGTGCCAGCTACAGGGTCCTGTATAATTCACCCCTCCACTTT
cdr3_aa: CASYRVLYNSPLHF

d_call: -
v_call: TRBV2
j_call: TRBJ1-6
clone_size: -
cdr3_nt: TGTGCCAGCCTCCAATACAGTCTATTGGATTCACCCCTCCACTTT
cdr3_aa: CASLQYSLLDSPLHF

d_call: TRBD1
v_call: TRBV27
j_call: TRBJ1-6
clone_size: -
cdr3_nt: TGTGCCAGCAGTTTGACAGGGGACAATTCACCCCTCCACTTT
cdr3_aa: CASSLTGDNSPLHF

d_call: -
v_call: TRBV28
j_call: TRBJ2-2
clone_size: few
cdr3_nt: TGTGCCAGCAGTGACCCGTCGGGTAACGGGGAGCTGTTTTTT
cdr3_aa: CASSDPSGNGELFF

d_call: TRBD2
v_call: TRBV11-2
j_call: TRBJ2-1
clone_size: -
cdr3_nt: TGTGCCAGCACAGCGTCAGGGGGACTAGCGGGAGGGAACCCCCAGTTCTTC
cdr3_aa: CASTASGGLAGGNPQFF

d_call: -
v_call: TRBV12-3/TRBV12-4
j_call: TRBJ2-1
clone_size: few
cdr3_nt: TGTGCCAGCAGGGTCGGGTTGTACAATGAGCAGTTCTTC
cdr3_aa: CASRVGLYNEQFF

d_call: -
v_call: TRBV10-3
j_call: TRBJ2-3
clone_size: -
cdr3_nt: TGTGCCATCAGTTCGGACGAGGGGGCAGATACGCAGTATTTT
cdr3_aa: CAISSDEGADTQYF

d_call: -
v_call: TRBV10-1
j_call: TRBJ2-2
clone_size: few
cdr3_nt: TGCGCCAGCCCTTACTGGTGGAACACCGGGGAGCTGTTTTTT
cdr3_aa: CASPYWWNTGELFF

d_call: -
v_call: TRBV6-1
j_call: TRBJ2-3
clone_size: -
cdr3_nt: TGTGCCAGCAGTGAAGTTGGCGGCTCTAGCACAGATACGCAGTATTTT
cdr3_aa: CASSEVGGSSTDTQYF

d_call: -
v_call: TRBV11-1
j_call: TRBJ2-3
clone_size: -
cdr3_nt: TGTGCCAGCAGCCCTGTCCGGGATACGCAGTATTTT
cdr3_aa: CASSPVRDTQYF

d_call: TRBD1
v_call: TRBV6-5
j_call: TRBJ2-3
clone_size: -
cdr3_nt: TGTGCCAGCAGTTACTCTCCAGGGGGAGACTCCGATACGCAGTATTTT
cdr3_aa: CASSYSPGGDSDTQYF

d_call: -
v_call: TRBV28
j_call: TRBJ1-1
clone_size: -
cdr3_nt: TGTGCCAGCAGTTCAGGATTGAACACTGAAGCTTTCTTT
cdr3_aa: CASSSGLNTEAFF

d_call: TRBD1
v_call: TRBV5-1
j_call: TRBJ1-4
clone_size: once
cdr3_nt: TGTGCCAGCAGCTTGGATTTTCAGGGGGCTATTAATGAAAAACTGTTTTTT
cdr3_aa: CASSLDFQGAINEKLFF

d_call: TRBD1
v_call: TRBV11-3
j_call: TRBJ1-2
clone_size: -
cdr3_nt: TGTGCCACCCGGGACAGAGCTAACTATGGCTACACCTTC
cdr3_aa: CATRDRANYGYTF

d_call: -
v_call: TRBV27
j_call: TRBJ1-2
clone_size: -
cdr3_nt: TGTGCCAGCAGTTTCCTACAGGGAAGGGATGGCTACACCTTC
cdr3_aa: CASSFLQGRDGYTF

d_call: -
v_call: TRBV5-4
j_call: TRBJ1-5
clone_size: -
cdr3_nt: TGTGCCAGCAGCTTGGAGCCGAATCAGCCCCAGCATTTT
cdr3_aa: CASSLEPNQPQHF

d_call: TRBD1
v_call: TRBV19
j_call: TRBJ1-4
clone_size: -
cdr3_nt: TGTGCCAGTAGCTCCGGACAGGGCGGTGAAAAACTGTTTTTT
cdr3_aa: CASSSGQGGEKLFF

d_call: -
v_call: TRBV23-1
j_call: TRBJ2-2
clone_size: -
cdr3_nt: TGCGCCAGCCTCCAGGGGACGGTATATACCGGGGAGCTGTTTTTT
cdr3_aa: CASLQGTVYTGELFF

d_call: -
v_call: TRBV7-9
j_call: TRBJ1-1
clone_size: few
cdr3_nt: TGTGCCAGCAGCTTAGTGGGGACTCCAGGAGGCACTGAAGCTTTCTTT
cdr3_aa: CASSLVGTPGGTEAFF

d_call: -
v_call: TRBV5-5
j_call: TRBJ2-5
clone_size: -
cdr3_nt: TGTGCCAGCAGCCCGAGGGTGGGTGAGGAGACCCAGTACTTC
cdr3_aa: CASSPRVGEETQYF

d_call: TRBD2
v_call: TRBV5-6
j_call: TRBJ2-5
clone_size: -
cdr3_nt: TGTGCCAGCAGCACGGGTACTAGCGGAGGGACCCAGTACTTC
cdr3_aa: CASSTGTSGGTQYF

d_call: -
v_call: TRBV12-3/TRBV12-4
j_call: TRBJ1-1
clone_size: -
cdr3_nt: TGTGCCAGCAGTTTAGGTAGGAACACTGAAGCTTTCTTT
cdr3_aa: CASSLGRNTEAFF

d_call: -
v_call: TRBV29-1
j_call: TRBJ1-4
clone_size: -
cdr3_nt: TGCAGCGCTCATGAGGGCGTCAATGAAAAACTGTTTTTT
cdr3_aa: CSAHEGVNEKLFF

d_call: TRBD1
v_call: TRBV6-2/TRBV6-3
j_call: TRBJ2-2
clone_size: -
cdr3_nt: TGTGCCAGCAGTAGGACAGGGGAAACCGGGGAGCTGTTTTTT
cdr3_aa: CASSRTGETGELFF

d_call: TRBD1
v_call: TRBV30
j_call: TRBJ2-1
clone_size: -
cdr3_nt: TGTGCCTGGAGTTTAGAGACAGGGGTCAACAATGAGCAGTTCTTC
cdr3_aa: CAWSLETGVNNEQFF

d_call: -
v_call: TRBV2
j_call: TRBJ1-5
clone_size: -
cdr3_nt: TGTGCCAGCAGCCCCGGGACATCTCGCAATCAGCCCCAGCATTTT
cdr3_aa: CASSPGTSRNQPQHF